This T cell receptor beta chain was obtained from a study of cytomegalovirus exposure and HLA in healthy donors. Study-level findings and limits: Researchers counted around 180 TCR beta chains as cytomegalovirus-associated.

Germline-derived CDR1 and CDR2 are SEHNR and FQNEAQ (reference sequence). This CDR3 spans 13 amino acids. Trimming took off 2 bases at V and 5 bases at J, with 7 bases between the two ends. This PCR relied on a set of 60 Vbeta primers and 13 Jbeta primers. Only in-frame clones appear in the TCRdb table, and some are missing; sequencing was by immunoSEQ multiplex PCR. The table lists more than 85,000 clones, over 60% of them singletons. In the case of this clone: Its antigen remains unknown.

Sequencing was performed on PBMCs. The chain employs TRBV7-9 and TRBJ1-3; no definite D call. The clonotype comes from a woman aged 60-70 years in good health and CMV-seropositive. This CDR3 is CASSLRRRNTIYF. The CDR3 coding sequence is TGTGCCAGCAGCTTACGGAGAAGAAACACCATATATTTT. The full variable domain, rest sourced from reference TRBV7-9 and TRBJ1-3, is DTGVSQNPRHKITKRGQNVTFRCDPISEHNRLYWYRQTLGQGPEFLTYFQNEAQLEKSRLLSDRFSAERPKGSFSTLEIQRTEQGDSAMYLCASSLRRRNTIYFGEGSWLTVV.